Detailed here is one T cell receptor beta chain. The data were obtained in a study of control samples from healthy donors and cancer patients. Using immunoSEQ multiplex PCR, the repertoire was profiled, and TCRdb retains in-frame clones only, with some absent. The data contain 98,000 or so clones, approximately 80% of them singletons. This CDR3 is 15 amino acids long. Germline V gene data show CDR1 as SGHVS and CDR2 as FNYEAQ. The V segment lost 7 bases and the J segment 1 base; nucleotides outside the gene matches: 7. Sample: blood. This chain joins TRBV7-6 and TRBJ2-7; TRBD1 aligns across 10 bases. This TCR was recovered from a woman aged 25 to 39 in good health. The CDR3 nucleotides read TGTGCCAGCACCCAGGCGGGACAGGGGTCCTACGAGCAGTACTTC. As protein: CASTQAGQGSYEQYF.